These 30 T cell receptor beta chains originate from one sample sequenced in a study of OX40 agonist ivuxolimab in advanced cancers. Here immunoSEQ multiplex PCR was the method, and the copy in TCRdb shows in-frame clones only, minus some. The sample yields approximately 81,000 clones, about 86% seen once. The sequencing used CD4+ or CD8+ T cells sorted from blood, collected in a trial of the OX40 agonist ivuxolimab. The origin of the receptors is an adult with an advanced solid tumor such as melanoma, head and neck, liver or kidney cancer.

The rearrangement uses TRBV2 and TRBJ1-1; the D is unclear. V lost 3 bases, J lost 3 bases, and 8 bases lay in between. The germline V gene encodes CDR1 SNHLY and CDR2 FYNNEI. The CDR3 has 13 amino acids. The CDR3 nucleotides read TGTGCCAGCAGTGACATGGGAGACACTGAAGCTTTCTTT. Translating it yields CASSDMGDTEAFF.

CDR3 DNA sequence: TGTGCCAGCAGCCCCGGGAGAGGGGCCTCCTACGAGCAGTACTTC. Translated, it gives CASSPGRGASYEQYF. The chain employs TRBV4-2 and TRBJ2-7, with a weak D call TRBD2 (6 bases). The CDR3 is made up of 15 amino acids. Trimming took 4 bases from V and 0 from J, leaving 13 bases between them. Germline CDR1 LGHNA, CDR2 YNFKEQ.

The V call is TRBV5-1, the J call TRBJ2-5; 8 bases match TRBD2. CDR3 length: 13 amino acids. Germline V gives CDR1 SGHRS, CDR2 YFSETQ. The ends lost 4 bases at V and 4 bases at J; junction bases unmatched: 3. The CDR3 region is CASSGAGGETQYF. CDR3 nucleotides: TGCGCCAGCAGCGGGGCGGGAGGAGAGACCCAGTACTTC.

The rearrangement joins TRBV5-1 to TRBJ2-7; 7 bases map to TRBD1. V lost 5 bases to trimming and J lost 7 bases; unmatched junction nucleotides: 9. In germline, CDR1 is SGHRS, CDR2 YFSETQ. The CDR3 contains 13 residues. CDR3 amino acids: CASRPVGGAEQYF. In DNA form, the CDR3 reads TGCGCCAGCAGGCCTGTAGGGGGCGCTGAGCAGTACTTC.

The rearrangement joins TRBV5-4 to TRBJ2-3; 12 bases match TRBD2. This CDR3 comprises 15 residues. V was pared by 4 bases and J by 6 bases, with 6 bases of the junction left unmatched. Germline V gene lookup returns CDR1 SGHNT and CDR2 YYREEE (reference sequence). The DNA of the CDR3 is TGTGCCAGCAGCCGAGGACTAGCGGGGAGTGATACGCAGTATTTT. Protein: CASSRGLAGSDTQYF. Full variable domain (remainder filled in from reference TRBV5-4 and TRBJ2-3): ETGVTQSPTHLIKTRGQQVTLRCSSQSGHNTVSWYQQALGQGPQFIFQYYREEENGRGNFPPRFSGLQFPNYSSELNVNALELDDSALYLCASSRGLAGSDTQYFGPGTRLTVL.

This clone has a single count. The rearrangement links TRBV7-2 to TRBJ2-5, with D hard to call. The germline V and J ends were trimmed by 0 bases and 1 base, with 6 bases remaining between them. Germline assignment: CDR1 SGHTA and CDR2 FQGNSA. The CDR3 contains 14 residues. The CDR3 protein is CASSLAGTQETQYF. The CDR3 nucleotides are TGTGCCAGCAGCTTAGCGGGAACCCAAGAGACCCAGTACTTC.

This clone was detected only a few times. This chain links TRBV5-6 with TRBJ2-3; a possible D gene is TRBD1 (6 bases). The ends were cut back, 3 bases at V and 5 bases at J, with 25 bases in the middle. The CDR3 extends over 18 amino acids. CDR1 SGHDT and CDR2 YYEEEE come from the germline V gene. This chain's CDR3 is CASSSPPWTEHFKDTQYF. CDR3 DNA: TGTGCCAGCAGCTCCCCTCCATGGACAGAGCATTTTAAAGATACGCAGTATTTT.

The gene calls are TRBV9 and TRBJ1-2; weak D call: TRBD1 (5 bases). CDR3 length: 15 amino acids. Between the trimmed V and J ends, which lost 1 base and 4 bases, there was a span of 14 bases. Germline V CDR1 and CDR2: SGDLS, YYNGEE. Here the CDR3 reads CASSVWGGGGYGYTF. The CDR3 DNA is TGTGCCAGCAGCGTATGGGGGGGAGGAGGCTATGGCTACACCTTC.

This clone was seen a handful of times. The gene calls are TRBV6-6 and TRBJ1-1; 10 bases align to TRBD1. V was pared by 4 bases and J by 4 bases, with 6 bases of the junction left unmatched. This CDR3 region has 15 residues. Germline CDR1 reads MNHNY; CDR2 reads SVGAGI (reference sequence). Written as DNA, the CDR3 is TGTGCCAGCAGTTTACGACAGGGGGCTGTCACTGAAGCTTTCTTT. Translated: CASSLRQGAVTEAFF.

The rearrangement links TRBV5-1 to TRBJ2-2; no definite D call. Germline values: CDR1 SGHRS, CDR2 YFSETQ. Trimming pared 6 bases from V and 0 bases from J, leaving 9 bases between. The CDR3 has 14 amino acids. The CDR3 is CASTPNPNTGELFF. CDR3 bases: TGCGCCAGCACCCCCAACCCGAACACCGGGGAGCTGTTTTTT.

This chain links TRBV7-9 with TRBJ1-1; D perhaps matches TRBD1 (6 bases). V lost 5 bases to trimming and J lost 7 bases, with 11 bases between them. CDR1 SEHNR and CDR2 FQNEAQ come from the germline V gene (reference sequence). CDR3 size: 12 residues. The CDR3 spells CASSPQTGEAFF. Here the CDR3 DNA reads TGTGCCAGCAGCCCGCAGACAGGTGAAGCTTTCTTT.

This rearrangement joins TRBV19 to TRBJ1-5; D perhaps matches TRBD1 (6 bases). V was shortened by 7 bases and J by 0 bases, with 13 bases between the two germline ends. Germline V gene sequence: CDR1 LNHDA, CDR2 SQIVND (reference sequence). The CDR3 length is 15 residues. In DNA form, the CDR3 reads TGTGCCAGTACCGACAGGAGTTATAGCAATCAGCCCCAGCATTTT. It specifies CASTDRSYSNQPQHF.

The chain uses TRBV4-3 and TRBJ2-7; no clear D. This CDR3 is 14 amino acids long. Germline lookup yields CDR1 LGHNA and CDR2 YSLEER. V gave up 4 bases and J gave up 0 bases, with 10 bases separating them. CDR3 nucleotide sequence: TGCGCCAGCAGCCTCCGCACCCGCTCCTACGAGCAGTACTTC. Protein product: CASSLRTRSYEQYF.

The V gene is TRBV7-8, the J gene TRBJ2-2; maybe TRBD2 (6 bases). CDR3 length: 13 amino acids. V was shortened by 5 bases and J by 7 bases, with 11 bases between the two germline ends. Germline-derived CDR1 and CDR2 are SGHVS and FQNEAQ. In nucleotides, the CDR3 is TGTGCCAGCAGCCTAGGGACTGGCGGGGAGCTGTTTTTT. This sequence encodes CASSLGTGGELFF.

The chain is built from TRBV9 and TRBJ2-3, with D possibly TRBD1 on 5 matching bases. CDR3 size: 15 residues. V shed 3 bases and J shed 0 bases, with 11 bases lying between them. Germline V lookup: CDR1 SGDLS, CDR2 YYNGEE. CDR3 protein: CASSETVSSTDTQYF. CDR3 in DNA: TGTGCCAGCAGCGAGACAGTGTCTAGCACAGATACGCAGTATTTT. Full variable domain (outside the CDR3, taken from reference TRBV9 and TRBJ2-3): DSGVTQTPKHLITATGQRVTLRCSPRSGDLSVYWYQQSLDQGLQFLIQYYNGEERAKGNILERFSAQQFPDLHSELNLSSLELGDSALYFCASSETVSSTDTQYFGPGTRLTVL.

This rearrangement joins TRBV6-4 to TRBJ1-6; D not resolved. The CDR3 spans 13 residues. V lost 3 bases and J 10 bases, leaving 10 bases between the germline ends. CDR1 MRHNA and CDR2 SNTAGT come from the germline V gene. CDR3 nucleotide sequence: TGTGCCAGCAGTGATTATGCGGAATCACCCCTCCACTTT. Translated, it gives CASSDYAESPLHF.

The genes are TRBV30 and TRBJ2-2, with D perhaps TRBD1 (6 bases). Trimming stripped 4 bases from V and 4 bases from J, with 10 bases between. This CDR3 spans 13 amino acids. Germline V lookup: CDR1 GTSNPN, CDR2 SVGIG (reference sequence). In nucleotides, the CDR3 is TGTGCCTGGATAGGACAGTCCACCGGGGAGCTGTTTTTT. This codes for CAWIGQSTGELFF.

The genes are TRBV19 and TRBJ1-5; D unclear. Germline CDR1 reads LNHDA; CDR2 reads SQIVND (reference sequence). V dropped 3 bases and J dropped 0 bases, with 9 bases sitting between them. The CDR3 length is 15 residues. CDR3 nucleotides: TGTGCCAGTAGTATCGGTGACAATAGCAATCAGCCCCAGCATTTT. It specifies CASSIGDNSNQPQHF.

This clone was counted once. The chain couples TRBV6-6 to TRBJ2-7; 9 nucleotides line up with TRBD1. The V gene's germline CDR1 is MNHNY and CDR2 SVGAGI (reference sequence). This CDR3 has 14 amino acids. V dropped 7 bases and J dropped 3; count of bases not matched to a gene: 7. CDR3 DNA sequence: TGTGCCAGCATCCAGGGACAGGGAATCTACGAGCAGTACTTC. This gives the protein CASIQGQGIYEQYF.

The J gene is TRBJ1-5, the V gene TRBV2, with D hard to call. Per the germline V gene, CDR1 is SNHLY and CDR2 is FYNNEI. The length of the CDR3 is 14 residues. Trimming removed 5 bases from V and 4 bases from J, with 12 bases in between. The CDR3 is CASSREAQNQPQHF. CDR3 nucleotide sequence: TGTGCCAGCAGTAGAGAGGCGCAGAATCAGCCCCAGCATTTT.

The rearrangement links TRBV15 to TRBJ1-4; D uncertain. CDR3 size: 15 residues. V dropped 2 bases and J dropped 2 bases, with 9 bases sitting between them. Germline loops: CDR1 LNHNV, CDR2 YYDKDF (reference sequence). DNA of the CDR3: TGTGCCACCAGCAGAATTAGGTCGACTAATGAAAAACTGTTTTTT. This encodes CATSRIRSTNEKLFF.

This chain connects TRBV5-1 to TRBJ1-3; D is perhaps TRBD1 (6 bases). The V and J ends lost 3 bases and 0 bases respectively, with 13 bases between them. The CDR3 contains 16 residues. Germline assignment: CDR1 SGHRS and CDR2 YFSETQ. The CDR3 loop reads CASSSPGTYSGNTIYF. CDR3 nucleotides: TGCGCCAGCAGCTCACCCGGGACATACTCTGGAAACACCATATATTTT.

The gene calls are TRBV6-7 and TRBJ1-3, with D possibly being TRBD1 (6 bases). TRBV6-7 is filed as an ORF, its function uncertain. The CDR3 sequence is 15 residues long. Trimming removed 4 bases at V and 0 bases at J, with 10 bases between. The CDR3 is CASSLQGRSGNTIYF. The CDR3 DNA is TGTGCCAGCAGTTTGCAGGGGCGCTCTGGAAACACCATATATTTT.

The chain employs TRBV27 and TRBJ2-5; 10 nucleotides match TRBD2. The V gene's germline CDR1 is MNHEY and CDR2 SMNVEV (reference sequence). Losses at the gene ends were 7 bases for V and 0 bases for J; bases not matched to a gene: 14. There are 18 residues in the CDR3. The CDR3 DNA is TGTGCCAGCAAGAAAGACCCCTTAGCGGGAGGACACCAAGAGACCCAGTACTTC. This sequence encodes CASKKDPLAGGHQETQYF.

The sample holds one count of this clone. In nucleotides, the CDR3 is TGCAGCGCCGCGACCACTGAAGCTTTCTTT. Its protein is CSAATTEAFF. The J gene is TRBJ1-1, the V gene TRBV29-1, with D unresolved. The CDR3 is 10 amino acids. CDR1 SQVTM and CDR2 ANQGSEA come from the germline V gene. Deletions cut 7 bases from V and 4 bases from J, with 7 bases between.

This clone has a single count. The genes are TRBV10-3 and TRBJ1-1; 7 bases align to TRBD1. The CDR3 totals 14 residues. J gave up 6 bases and V 5 bases, and 9 bases lay outside the gene matches. Germline assignment: CDR1 ENHRY and CDR2 SYGVKD. The CDR3 nucleotides are TGTGCCATCAGTCTCGACAGGGCTGCGGCTGAAGCTTTCTTT. Its translation: CAISLDRAAAEAFF.

The CDR3 region is CASSLDRGATEAFF. In nucleotides, the CDR3 is TGTGCCAGCAGCTTAGACAGGGGAGCCACTGAAGCTTTCTTT. The genes are TRBV13 and TRBJ1-1, with 7 bases identical to TRBD1. Germline V lookup: CDR1 PRHDT, CDR2 FYEKMQ (reference sequence). V lost 1 base and J lost 4; bases outside the gene matches: 3. This CDR3 region has 14 residues. Complete variable domain (other parts from reference TRBV13 and TRBJ1-1): AAGVIQSPRHLIKEKRETATLKCYPIPRHDTVYWYQQGPGQDPQFLISFYEKMQSDKGSIPDRFSAQQFSDYHSELNMSSLELGDSALYFCASSLDRGATEAFFGQGTRLTVV.

The J gene is TRBJ1-1, the V gene TRBV5-5; D perhaps matches TRBD1 (5 bases). The germline V gene encodes CDR1 SGHKS and CDR2 YYEKEE (reference sequence). The CDR3 runs 15 residues. Trimming took off 2 bases at V and 3 bases at J, with 14 bases between the two ends. CDR3 sequence: CASSFIAGRDTEAFF. In DNA form, the CDR3 reads TGTGCCAGCAGCTTTATCGCTGGCAGGGACACTGAAGCTTTCTTT.

The rearrangement uses TRBV30 and TRBJ1-4; D perhaps matches TRBD1 (6 bases). The CDR3 covers 9 residues. Germline V lookup: CDR1 GTSNPN, CDR2 SVGIG (reference sequence). Between the trimmed V and J ends, which lost 4 bases and 16 bases, there was a span of 10 bases. The CDR3 loop is CAWNTGTFF. CDR3 DNA sequence: TGTGCCTGGAACACAGGGACGTTTTTT. The whole variable domain, filled in from reference TRBV30 and TRBJ1-4, reads SQTIHQWPATLVQPVGSPLSLECTVEGTSNPNLYWYRQAAGRGLQLLFYSVGIGQISSEVPQNLSASRPQDRQFILSSKKLLLSDSGFYLCAWNTGTFFGSGTQLSVL.

This chain connects TRBV5-1 to TRBJ2-2; maybe TRBD2 (6 bases). V lost 2 bases to trimming and J lost 2 bases, with 10 bases between them. Germline assignment: CDR1 SGHRS and CDR2 YFSETQ. The CDR3 has 15 residues. CDR3 coding DNA: TGCGCCAGCAGCTTCGGGGGTTCTAACACCGGGGAGCTGTTTTTT. Translation: CASSFGGSNTGELFF.